Listed below are T cell receptor beta chains from one sample, sequenced in a study of graft-versus-host responses after intestinal transplantation. The data were produced by immunoSEQ multiplex PCR, yet TCRdb's version contains in-frame clones alone and is incomplete. Here the sample spans approximately 90,000 clones, about nine tenths being singletons. Their antigens are not known. Source: unstimulated CD4+ T cells sorted from spleen or lymph node cells, taken before transplant. Receptor source: a human donor who was the organ donor for an intestinal transplant. CDR3s include the opening cysteine and the closing phenylalanine or tryptophan. The D gene is left open where the match is weak. The size of a clone is reported for some rows only, either as once, few or many, or as a class for expanded clones.

>TRBV7-7|TRBJ1-3|-|once
TGTGCTAGCAGCCCAGGCGGCAGGGCTGGAAACACCATATATTTT
CASSPGGRAGNTIYF
>TRBV11-2|TRBJ2-7|TRBD1|-
TGTGCCAGCAGCCCAATGGGGGCAGGGGGATGGTTCGAGCAGTACTTC
CASSPMGAGGWFEQYF
>TRBV7-2|TRBJ2-7|-|-
TGTGCCAGCAGCCCGGTGGGATGGGGGCTGGGGCAGTACTTC
CASSPVGWGLGQYF
>TRBV10-2|TRBJ2-1|-|once
TGCGCCAGCATCGGTACAGCAAAACCGAATGAGCAGTTCTTC
CASIGTAKPNEQFF
>TRBV5-1|TRBJ1-1|-|-
TGCGCCAGCAGCTTGGCCCCGGGACAGAACACTGAAGCTTTCTTT
CASSLAPGQNTEAFF
>TRBV19|TRBJ2-1|TRBD2|-
TGTGCCAGTAGTATAGGGAGCGGGGGGGTGAATGAGCAGTTCTTC
CASSIGSGGVNEQFF
>TRBV5-4|TRBJ2-2|TRBD1|-
TGTGCCAGCAGCCGAGGGGGACAGGGGGTGGCCGGGGAGCTGTTTTTT
CASSRGGQGVAGELFF
>TRBV6-7|TRBJ1-5|TRBD1|-
TGTGCCAGCACCAACGGGGGTGGAGGGGGCGCCTATTATAGCAATCAGCCCCAGCATTTT
CASTNGGGGGAYYSNQPQHF
>TRBV7-9|TRBJ1-3|-|-
TGTGCCAGCAGCTTAATGCGTGGCGGAGGAAACACCATATATTTT
CASSLMRGGGNTIYF
>TRBV5-1|TRBJ2-7|-|-
TGCGCCAGCAGCTTGGCGGGATCCGCCTACGAGCAGTACTTC
CASSLAGSAYEQYF
>TRBV7-2|TRBJ2-7|TRBD2|-
TGTGCCAGCAGTTTCAGGTTCGTGTCCCGGGGGGGCGAGCAGTACTTC
CASSFRFVSRGGEQYF
>TRBV5-1|TRBJ1-2|-|-
TGCGCCAGCAGGAAGCCTAACTATGGCTACACCTTC
CASRKPNYGYTF
>TRBV20-1|TRBJ1-2|-|-
TGCCGCCACGGGTGGAGGGGCTACACCTTC
CRHGWRGYTF
>TRBV7-2|TRBJ2-5|TRBD2|-
TGTGCCAGCATGCGAGAGCGGGGGCGGGAAGAGACCCAGTACTTC
CASMRERGREETQYF
>TRBV7-3|TRBJ2-3|-|-
TGTGCCAGCAGCCGAGACTACACAGATACGCAGTATTTT
CASSRDYTDTQYF
>TRBV7-8|TRBJ2-7|TRBD2|-
TGTGCCAGCAGCAGTGGGTACCTAGCGGGAGCCCACGAGCAGTACTTC
CASSSGYLAGAHEQYF
>TRBV18|TRBJ1-2|TRBD1|-
TGTGCCAGCTCACCTCAGACAGGGGTAGACTATGGCTACACCTTC
CASSPQTGVDYGYTF
>TRBV6-1|TRBJ1-2|-|few
TGTGCCAGCACCCAGGTACGGCATGGCTACACCTTC
CASTQVRHGYTF
>TRBV2|TRBJ2-7|TRBD2|-
TGTGCCAGCCGGCCGGTTCTAGCGGGAGCCGAGCAGTACTTC
CASRPVLAGAEQYF
>TRBV30|TRBJ1-2|-|few
TGTGCCTGCCCCTCCAGGGATGGCTACACCTTC
CACPSRDGYTF
>TRBV28|TRBJ2-6|-|-
TGTGCCAGCAGTTTGGGGGGACTCGGGGCCAACGTCCTGACTTTC
CASSLGGLGANVLTF
>TRBV28|TRBJ1-2|TRBD1|once
TGTGCCAGCAGTATAAGGGGACAGGTTTATGGCTACACCTTC
CASSIRGQVYGYTF
>TRBV14|TRBJ2-7|-|-
TGTGCCAGCAGCCGCCAGTCCGGACAAAGCTACGAGCAGTACTTC
CASSRQSGQSYEQYF
>TRBV6-5|TRBJ2-7|TRBD1|few
TGTGCCAGCAGTCGGGACAGGGGGCTAGGGGAGCAGTACTTC
CASSRDRGLGEQYF
>TRBV5-5|TRBJ2-1|TRBD1|-
TGTGCCAGCACCAAGGACAGGGGGCGCGGGAATGAGCAGTTCTTC
CASTKDRGRGNEQFF
>TRBV4-2|TRBJ2-7|TRBD2|-
TGTGCCAGCAGCCAACGGACTAGCGGGAGCTACGAGCAGTACTTC
CASSQRTSGSYEQYF
>TRBV10-1|TRBJ2-7|-|few
TGCGCCAGCAGCCTACTAGTCTACGAGCAGTACTTC
CASSLLVYEQYF
>TRBV4-1|TRBJ2-7|-|few
TGCGCCAGCAGCCAAGACAGGGTATCCGAGCAGTACTTC
CASSQDRVSEQYF
>TRBV11-3|TRBJ2-7|TRBD2|-
TGTGCCAGCAGCTCTAGCGGGAGACCCTACGAGCAGTACTTC
CASSSSGRPYEQYF
>TRBV28|TRBJ2-2|-|-
TGTGCCAGCAGCGGACTCCTGAACACCGGGGAGCTGTTTTTT
CASSGLLNTGELFF